This T cell receptor beta chain is drawn from a study of T cell repertoires in cytomegalovirus infection. Study-level results: Carriers of CMV and the relevant HLA type were discriminated by public TCR beta frequency.

In germline, CDR1 is SGHVS, CDR2 FNYEAQ. The CDR3 length is 16 residues. Comments on this clonotype: What it binds is not known. It may be a read error: a sequence one base away is much more abundant.

MiXCR was run by TCRdb on the reads, yielding one entry per CDR3 protein. This sample yields about 920,000 distinct CDR3 sequences, of which around 32% are seen a single time; about an eighth belongs to the top ten. The TCR was taken from a human donor in good health (CMV status not recorded). Some clones in this sample may be carry-over from other donors' samples. Sequencing was performed on cultured CD8+ T cells from PBMCs, taken from culture after CMV antigen stimulation. V gene TRBV7-6 combines with J gene TRBJ2-1; D is ambiguous. The CDR3, as DNA: TGTGCCAGCAGCACAAATGGGCAAAGCTCCTACAATGTGCAGTTCTTC. Its translation: CASSTNGQSSYNVQFF.